This T cell receptor (beta chain) was found in a study of early T cells in non-severe SARS-CoV-2 infection. As for the study in general: Unsorted whole blood bulk RNA was sequenced, with unpaired chains.

Turning to this clonotype: Its antigen is unidentified.

Individual cDNA molecules received unique molecular identifiers. MiXCR, run by TCRdb on the 5' RACE reads, gives a single entry per CDR3 protein. The repertoire consists of roughly 90,000 distinct CDR3 sequences, with roughly 15% occurring once and the leading ten covering under 6.5%. Germline loops: CDR1 SGHDT, CDR2 YYEEEE. The CDR3 totals 15 residues. V lost 1 base and J 8 bases, leaving 17 bases between the germline ends. Study-wide results and caveats: A preference for anti-spike CD8 responses marked VDJdb matching, which missed private and CD4 specificities.

This sequence joins TRBV5-6 and TRBJ2-3, with D uncertain. The sequencing sample was made of whole blood. This TCR came from an adult who was a healthcare worker with PCR-confirmed SARS-CoV-2 infection or an uninfected control (not recorded which). CDR3 nucleotide sequence: TGTGCCAGCAGCTTGCGGCCCGCTGGGCAGATTACGCAGTATTTT. Its translation is CASSLRPAGQITQYF. The full variable domain, in which reference TRBV5-6 and TRBJ2-3 provide the parts outside the CDR3, is DAGVTQSPTHLIKTRGQQVTLRCSPKSGHDTVSWYQQALGQGPQFIFQYYEEEERQRGNFPDRFSGHQFPNYSSELNVNALLLGDSALYLCASSLRPAGQITQYFGPGTRLTVL.